The 18 T cell receptor beta chains below all came from one sample that was sequenced in a study of blood T cell repertoires in COVID-19 (dated by TCRdb to about 2020). Library construction relied on the immunoSEQ multiplex PCR assay. The table comes from immuneACCESS by way of TCRdb, which keeps in-frame sequences with V and J called. Part of the clones is missing from these tables; in studies checked, under half for an unresolved V gene and the rest for unknown reasons. The sample contains just over 250,000 clones, about nine tenths of them found a single time. The ten largest make up just over 2.5% of the sample. Material for sequencing was peripheral blood. The origin of the receptors is a person between 18 and 30 years old with COVID-19, enrolled during active disease.

The sample holds a few counts of this clone. V gene TRBV11-3 combines with J gene TRBJ1-5, with TRBD1 matching over 9 bases. V shed 4 bases and J 6 bases; nucleotides not matched to a gene: 10. CDR1 and CDR2 (germline): SGHNT, YENEEA. This CDR3 has 16 amino acids. The CDR3 coding sequence is TGTGCCAGCAGCTACAACAGGGGGCGCATATCTCAGCCCCAGCATTTT. This sequence encodes CASSYNRGRISQPQHF.

A single count supports this clone. This chain connects TRBV27 to TRBJ1-1; D unresolved. Per germline, CDR1 MNHEY and CDR2 SMNVEV (reference sequence). The CDR3 is made up of 16 amino acids. Trimming pared 6 bases from V and 0 bases from J, leaving 17 bases between. CDR3 sequence: CASSPLGEGMNTEAFF. The CDR3 bases are TGTGCCAGCAGCCCTCTCGGCGAGGGCATGAACACTGAAGCTTTCTTT.

This chain joins TRBV27 and TRBJ2-7; 8 positions match TRBD2. From germline, CDR1 is MNHEY and CDR2 SMNVEV (reference sequence). CDR3 size: 13 residues. Unmatched junction bases numbered 5, after V lost 6 bases and J lost 4 bases. The CDR3 DNA sequence: TGTGCCAGCAGCCCGGGACTAGGGTACGAGCAGTACTTC. It yields the protein CASSPGLGYEQYF.

This rearrangement joins TRBV10-3 to TRBJ1-1; 7 nucleotides match TRBD1. The CDR3 has 15 residues. Germline trimming cut 3 bases from V and 1 base from J; bases unmatched to any gene: 5. Germline-derived CDR1 and CDR2 are ENHRY and SYGVKD. This CDR3 reads CAISDPQGGNTEAFF. CDR3 in DNA: TGTGCCATCAGTGATCCCCAGGGGGGGAACACTGAAGCTTTCTTT.

The V and J genes are TRBV29-1 and TRBJ2-7; 14 nucleotides match TRBD2. Germline values: CDR1 SQVTM, CDR2 ANQGSEA. This CDR3 has 13 residues. V was clipped by 1 base and J by 7 bases; unmatched bases: 0. CDR3 amino acids: CSVEGLAGGEQYF. CDR3 nucleotide sequence: TGCAGCGTTGAAGGACTAGCGGGAGGGGAGCAGTACTTC.

The V call is TRBV12-5, the J call TRBJ2-7; TRBD1 matches at 11 bases. The CDR3 is 20 residues long. With V trimmed by 1 base and J by 2 bases, 16 bases remained unmatched. Germline lookup yields CDR1 LGHNT and CDR2 FRNRAP. DNA of the CDR3: TGTGCTAGTGGTTTGGCAAGGCCACGGACAGGGGGCTCCTCTGCCTACGAGCAGTACTTC. It encodes CASGLARPRTGGSSAYEQYF. Supplemented by reference TRBV12-5 and TRBJ2-7, the full variable domain reads DARVTQTPRHKVTEMGQEVTMRCQPILGHNTVFWYRQTMMQGLELLAYFRNRAPLDDSGMPKDRFSAEMPDATLATLKIQPSEPRDSAVYFCASGLARPRTGGSSAYEQYFGPGTRLTVT.

The chain recombines TRBV7-2 with TRBJ2-3, with D possibly matching TRBD2 (7 bases). V was shortened by 2 bases and J by 4 bases, with 13 bases between the two germline ends. Germline-derived CDR1 and CDR2 are SGHTA and FQGNSA. The CDR3 has 15 amino acids. The CDR3 region has the DNA TGTGCCAGCAGCTTATTAGGGGGAGGGCCAGATACGCAGTATTTT. It specifies CASSLLGGGPDTQYF.

The J gene is TRBJ2-5, the V gene TRBV5-1; tentative D call: TRBD2 (5 bases). The length of the CDR3 is 12 residues. Germline assignment: CDR1 SGHRS and CDR2 YFSETQ. V was pared by 6 bases and J by 4 bases, with 10 bases between. CDR3 region: CASKDGLETQYF. The CDR3 nucleotides read TGCGCCAGCAAGGACGGACTAGAGACCCAGTACTTC.

V gene TRBV19 combines with J gene TRBJ1-5; D gene unclear. This CDR3 has 13 amino acids. CDR1 is LNHDA and CDR2 is SQIVND in the germline V gene (reference sequence). V dropped 2 bases and J dropped 6 bases, with 8 bases sitting between them. CDR3 sequence (DNA): TGTGCCAGTAGTATATATCCAGGTCAGCCCCAGCATTTT. Encoded protein: CASSIYPGQPQHF.

The rearrangement links TRBV7-9 to TRBJ2-7; TRBD1 might be the D (5 bases). CDR3 length equals 14 residues. Germline V CDR1 and CDR2: SEHNR, FQNEAQ (reference sequence). Trimming cost V 4 bases and J 0 bases, with 10 bases left between them. The CDR3 sequence: CASSSTGYSYEQYF. CDR3 DNA sequence: TGTGCCAGCAGCTCCACAGGTTACTCCTACGAGCAGTACTTC.

The chain combines TRBV12-3 or TRBV12-4 with TRBJ2-7; possibly TRBD2 for D (8 bases). CDR3 size: 12 residues. V dropped 7 bases and J dropped 7 bases, with 14 bases sitting between them. This CDR3 reads CASTTGTREQYF. The DNA for the CDR3 is TGTGCCAGCACGACAGGGACTAGGGAGCAGTACTTC.

The chain couples TRBV19 to TRBJ2-7; 9 nucleotides match TRBD1. V trimming: 6 bases; J trimming: 6 bases; junction bases outside the gene matches: 12. The CDR3 has 15 residues. Germline V gene lookup returns CDR1 LNHDA and CDR2 SQIVND (reference sequence). CDR3 sequence: CASSPGTGIGVEQYF. The CDR3 nucleotides are TGTGCCAGTAGCCCTGGGACAGGGATCGGGGTCGAGCAGTACTTC.

The rearrangement links TRBV12-3 or TRBV12-4 to TRBJ2-1, with no clear D. The CDR3 covers 13 residues. Trimming shortened V by 0 bases and J by 8 bases, and 8 bases separated the two germline ends. The CDR3 coding sequence is TGTGCCAGCAGTTTAGCTAATCGGGATGAGCAGTTCTTC. As protein: CASSLANRDEQFF.

The chain carries TRBV27 and TRBJ2-1, with 11 bases lining up with TRBD1. The CDR3 covers 16 residues. Per germline, CDR1 MNHEY and CDR2 SMNVEV (reference sequence). The J segment lost 4 bases and the V segment lost 5 bases, leaving 7 bases of the junction unmatched. The CDR3 loop is CASSTSGTGGYNEQFF. CDR3 nucleotide sequence: TGTGCCAGCAGTACTTCCGGGACAGGGGGGTACAATGAGCAGTTCTTC.

The V gene is TRBV27, the J gene TRBJ1-1, with unresolved D. In germline, CDR1 is MNHEY, CDR2 SMNVEV (reference sequence). Trimming stripped 6 bases from V and 2 bases from J, with 16 bases between. The CDR3 is 15 residues long. The CDR3 region has the DNA TGTGCCAGCAGCCCCCTTGTCGGTTTTAACACTGAAGCTTTCTTT. Residues: CASSPLVGFNTEAFF.

The CDR3: CASSTLAGVGTDTQYF. For the CDR3, the DNA is TGTGCCAGCAGCACCCTAGCGGGAGTGGGAACAGATACGCAGTATTTT. The genes are TRBV6-2 or TRBV6-3 and TRBJ2-3; 10 bases are a match to TRBD2. The CDR3 has 16 amino acids. The junction had 9 bases not matched to a gene; V was cut back by 6 bases and J by 3 bases. The germline CDR1 and CDR2 sequences are MNHEY and SVGEGT.

This rearrangement joins TRBV6-2 or TRBV6-3 to TRBJ2-1, with D unclear. Looked up from germline, CDR1 is MNHEY and CDR2 is SVGEGT. The CDR3 runs 13 residues. V lost 2 bases, J lost 7 bases, and 9 bases lay in between. The CDR3 region has the DNA TGTGCCAGCAGTTACACATCGAGGAATGAGCAGTTCTTC. Protein product: CASSYTSRNEQFF.

The V call is TRBV5-4, the J call TRBJ2-3; a weak D match, TRBD2 (6 bases). V lost 3 bases and J 2 bases, leaving 10 bases between the germline ends. Germline-derived CDR1 and CDR2 are SGHNT and YYREEE (reference sequence). The CDR3 covers 14 residues. The CDR3 protein is CASSSGGATDTQYF. CDR3 sequence (DNA): TGTGCCAGCAGCTCAGGAGGGGCCACAGATACGCAGTATTTT.